Presented here are 12 T cell receptor beta chains from one specimen sequenced in a study of T cell repertoires in aging, cancer and after chemotherapy. Amplification of TCR beta used genomic DNA extracted from peripheral blood. Rearranged V-D-J TRB sequences were amplified with a mixed TRB-A/B primer pool. MiXCR, run by TCRdb on the multiplex PCR reads, gives a single entry per CDR3 protein. The profile shows 1,500 to 2,000 distinct CDR3 sequences, 55% to 70% of them singletons. Source material: blood. The receptors were sampled from a human donor with a blood cancer.

Sample share makes this clonotype medium-sized (0.01 to 0.1%). The CDR3 DNA reads as TGTGCCAGCAGCTTGGTGGGACTAGCGGGAGACTACGAGCAGTACTTC. Translation: CASSLVGLAGDYEQYF. This chain uses TRBV5-4 with TRBJ2-7, with 14 bases fitting TRBD2. The V segment lost 0 bases and the J segment 3 bases; nucleotides outside the gene matches: 2. Germline CDR1 reads SGHNT; CDR2 reads YYREEE (reference sequence). This CDR3 comprises 16 residues.

This clonotype has a single count. One end of the junction fails to match germline, which may point to a read error. The chain links TRBV6-6 to TRBJ2-1; 9 nucleotides agree with TRBD1. The germline V gene has CDR1 MNHNY and CDR2 SVGAGI (reference sequence). CDR3 length: 16 amino acids. CDR3 protein: CASSYSGPGQGNEKFF. CDR3 bases: TGTGCCAGCAGTTACTCGGGGCCGGGACAGGGCAATGAGAAGTTCTTC.

This clonotype was seen a handful of times. The chain is built from TRBV5-5 and TRBJ2-1, with D hard to call. This CDR3 region has 15 residues. Germline V gene sequence: CDR1 SGHKS, CDR2 YYEKEE (reference sequence). Trimming pared 4 bases from V and 2 bases from J, leaving 13 bases between. CDR3 nucleotides: TGTGCCAGCAGCCACCAGGTGCTCCCCTACAATGAGCAGTTCTTC. Amino acids: CASSHQVLPYNEQFF. The full variable domain, with the rest looked up from reference TRBV5-5 and TRBJ2-1, is DAGVTQSPTHLIKTRGQQVTLRCSPISGHKSVSWYQQVLGQGPQFIFQYYEKEERGRGNFPDRFSARQFPNYSSELNVNALLLGDSALYLCASSHQVLPYNEQFFGPGTRLTVL.

The rearrangement links TRBV30 to TRBJ1-5, with D possibly TRBD1 on 5 matching bases. The germline CDR1 and CDR2 sequences are GTSNPN and SVGIG (reference sequence). CDR3 length: 13 amino acids. The V end was cut by 2 bases, the J end by 1 base, with 6 bases between. CDR3 nucleotides: TGTGCCTGGAGTCGACAGAGCAATCAGCCCCAGCATTTT. As protein: CAWSRQSNQPQHF.

This clonotype was seen a few times. The chain couples TRBV6-5 to TRBJ2-1; D gene unclear. The CDR3 extends over 12 amino acids. The germline CDR1 and CDR2 sequences are MNHEY and SVGAGI. The V end was cut by 6 bases, the J end by 11 bases, with 14 bases between. The DNA of the CDR3 is TGTGCCAGCAGCGCCCTCGCGGCCAAGCAGTTCTTC. It yields the protein CASSALAAKQFF.

This clonotype appeared a few times. The gene calls are TRBV6-2 or TRBV6-3 and TRBJ1-2; tentative D call: TRBD1 (5 bases). CDR1 MNHEY and CDR2 SVGEGT come from the germline V gene. The CDR3 loop spans 12 amino acids. V was shortened by 7 bases and J by 4 bases, with 10 bases between the two germline ends. The CDR3 DNA reads TGTGCCAGCACTTCTGGGACCTATGGCTACACCTTC. Translation: CASTSGTYGYTF.

The chain employs TRBV15 and TRBJ2-5, with D maybe TRBD2 (6 bases). CDR3 length: 15 residues. Per germline, CDR1 LNHNV and CDR2 YYDKDF (reference sequence). Trimming left V 2 bases short and J 2 bases short, with 12 bases between. The CDR3 region has the DNA TGTGCCACCAGCAGACGACGTAGCGGTCAAGAGACCCAGTACTTC. It specifies CATSRRRSGQETQYF.

This sequence joins TRBV6-4 and TRBJ2-2, with TRBD1 matching over 7 bases. V lost 6 bases, J lost 5 bases, and 6 bases stayed unmatched. Germline loops: CDR1 MRHNA, CDR2 SNTAGT. The CDR3 length is 14 residues. The CDR3 region has the DNA TGTGCCAGCAGGGAGACAGGGTTAACCGGGGAGCTGTTTTTT. Encoded protein: CASRETGLTGELFF.

This chain joins TRBV10-3 and TRBJ2-2, with 9 bases lining up with TRBD1. From germline, CDR1 is ENHRY and CDR2 SYGVKD. Losses at the gene ends were 4 bases for V and 4 bases for J; bases not matched to a gene: 4. The CDR3 sequence is 15 residues long. The CDR3 DNA reads TGTGCCATCAGTGTACAGGGGGCCCCCACCGGGGAGCTGTTTTTT. As protein: CAISVQGAPTGELFF.

This clonotype occurred a few times. DNA of the CDR3: TGTGCCAGCAGCCCAATGGACGTTGGAGAGACCCAGTACTTC. Translation gives CASSPMDVGETQYF. This chain joins TRBV5-6 and TRBJ2-5; D not certain. The germline V gene has CDR1 SGHDT and CDR2 YYEEEE. Trimming shortened V by 4 bases and J by 4 bases, and 14 bases separated the two germline ends. The CDR3 spans 14 residues.

This chain connects TRBV7-6 to TRBJ1-1; D gene ambiguous. Germline V CDR1 and CDR2: SGHVS, FNYEAQ. V was cut by 0 bases and J by 1 base, with 3 bases left in between. The CDR3 length is 13 residues. The CDR3 DNA reads as TGTGCCAGCAGCTTAGCAGAGAACACTGAAGCTTTCTTT. It encodes CASSLAENTEAFF.

The gene calls are TRBV29-1 and TRBJ1-3; 7 bases match TRBD1. After removal of 3 bases from V and 4 bases from J, the junction contained 3 bases not matched to a gene. Germline loops: CDR1 SQVTM, CDR2 ANQGSEA. This CDR3 is built from 13 residues. The chain's CDR3 is CSVDLGQGNTIYF. The DNA of the CDR3 is TGCAGCGTTGATCTGGGACAGGGAAACACCATATATTTT.